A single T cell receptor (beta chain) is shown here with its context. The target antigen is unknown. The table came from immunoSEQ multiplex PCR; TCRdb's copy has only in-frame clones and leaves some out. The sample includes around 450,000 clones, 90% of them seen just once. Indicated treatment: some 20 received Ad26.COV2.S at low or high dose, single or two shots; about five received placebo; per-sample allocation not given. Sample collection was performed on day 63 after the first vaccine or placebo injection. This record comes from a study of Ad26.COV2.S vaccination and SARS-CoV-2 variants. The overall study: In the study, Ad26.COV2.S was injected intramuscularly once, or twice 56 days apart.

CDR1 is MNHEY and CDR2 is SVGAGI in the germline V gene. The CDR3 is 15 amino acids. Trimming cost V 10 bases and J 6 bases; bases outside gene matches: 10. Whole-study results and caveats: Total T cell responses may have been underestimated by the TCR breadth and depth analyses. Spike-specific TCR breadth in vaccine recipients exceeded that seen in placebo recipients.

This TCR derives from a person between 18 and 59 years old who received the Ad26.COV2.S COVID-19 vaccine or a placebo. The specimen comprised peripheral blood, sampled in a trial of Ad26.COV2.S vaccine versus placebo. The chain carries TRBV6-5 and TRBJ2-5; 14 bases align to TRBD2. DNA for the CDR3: TGTGCCACCACACCGGGACTAGCGGGAGCGAAGACCCAGTACTTC. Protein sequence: CATTPGLAGAKTQYF.